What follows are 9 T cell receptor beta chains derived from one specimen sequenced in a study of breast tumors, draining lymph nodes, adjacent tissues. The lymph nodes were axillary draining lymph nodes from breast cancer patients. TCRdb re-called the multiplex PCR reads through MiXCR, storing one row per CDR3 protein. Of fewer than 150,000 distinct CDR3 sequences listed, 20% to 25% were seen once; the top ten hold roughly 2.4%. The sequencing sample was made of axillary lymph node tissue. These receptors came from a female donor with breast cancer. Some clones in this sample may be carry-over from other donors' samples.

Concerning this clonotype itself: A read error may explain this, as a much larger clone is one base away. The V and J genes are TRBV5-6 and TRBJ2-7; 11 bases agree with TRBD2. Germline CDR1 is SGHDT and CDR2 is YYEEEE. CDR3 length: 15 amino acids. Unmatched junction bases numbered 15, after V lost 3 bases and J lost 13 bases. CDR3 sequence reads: CASSSRRISGGGDYF. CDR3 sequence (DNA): TGTGCCAGCAGCTCCCGACGGATTAGCGGGGGGGGCGATTACTTC.

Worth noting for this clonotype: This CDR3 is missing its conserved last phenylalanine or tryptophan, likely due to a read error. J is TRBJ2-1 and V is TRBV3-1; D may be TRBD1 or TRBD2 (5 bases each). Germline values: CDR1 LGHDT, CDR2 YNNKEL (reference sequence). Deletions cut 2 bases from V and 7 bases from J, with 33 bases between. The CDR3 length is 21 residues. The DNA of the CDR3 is TGTGCCAGCAGCCAACCTTATCGCACGGGGCCCGGGACCCAGAGGAGGAATGAGCAGTTCCTC. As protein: CASSQPYRTGPGTQRRNEQFL.

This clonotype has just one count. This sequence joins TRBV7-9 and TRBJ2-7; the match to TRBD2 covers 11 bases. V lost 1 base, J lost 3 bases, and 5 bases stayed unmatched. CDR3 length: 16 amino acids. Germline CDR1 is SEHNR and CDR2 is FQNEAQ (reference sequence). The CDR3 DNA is TGTGCCAGCAGCTTAGTCCCTAGCGGGAGGCTCTACGAGCAGTACTTC. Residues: CASSLVPSGRLYEQYF.

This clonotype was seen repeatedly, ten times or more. CDR3 loop: CASRKGTADVHEQYF. As DNA, the CDR3 is TGTGCCAGCAGGAAAGGGACAGCCGATGTCCACGAGCAGTACTTC. This sequence joins TRBV2 and TRBJ2-7, with 7 bases identical to TRBD1. The CDR3 covers 15 residues. The ends lost 6 bases at V and 5 bases at J; junction bases unmatched: 13. Germline V lookup: CDR1 SNHLY, CDR2 FYNNEI.

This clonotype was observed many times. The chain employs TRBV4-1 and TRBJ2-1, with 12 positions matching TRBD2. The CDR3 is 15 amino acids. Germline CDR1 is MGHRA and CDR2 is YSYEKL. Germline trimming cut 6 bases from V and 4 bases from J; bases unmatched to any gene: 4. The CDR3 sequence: CASRQTSGGYNEQFF. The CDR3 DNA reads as TGCGCCAGCAGACAGACTAGCGGGGGTTACAATGAGCAGTTCTTC.

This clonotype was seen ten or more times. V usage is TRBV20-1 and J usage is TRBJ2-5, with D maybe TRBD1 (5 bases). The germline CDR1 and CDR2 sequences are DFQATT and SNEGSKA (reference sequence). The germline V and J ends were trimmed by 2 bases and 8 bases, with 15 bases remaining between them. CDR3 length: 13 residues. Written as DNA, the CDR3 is TGCAGTGCTAGAACAGGTCCTCCTCGAACCCAGTACTTC. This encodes CSARTGPPRTQYF.

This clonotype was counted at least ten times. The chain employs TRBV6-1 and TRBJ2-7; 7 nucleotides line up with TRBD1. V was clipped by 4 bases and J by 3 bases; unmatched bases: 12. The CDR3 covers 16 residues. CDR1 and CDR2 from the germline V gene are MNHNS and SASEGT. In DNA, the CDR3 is TGTGCCAGCAGTGCCGTACAGGGGCAAGAGCTCTACGAGCAGTACTTC. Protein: CASSAVQGQELYEQYF.

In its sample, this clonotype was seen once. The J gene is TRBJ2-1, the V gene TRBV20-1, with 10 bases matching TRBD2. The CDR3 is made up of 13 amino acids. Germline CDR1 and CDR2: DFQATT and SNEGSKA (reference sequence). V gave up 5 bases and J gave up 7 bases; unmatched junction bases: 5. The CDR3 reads CSAGSGRRNEQFF. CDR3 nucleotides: TGCAGTGCTGGTAGCGGGAGGAGGAATGAGCAGTTCTTC.

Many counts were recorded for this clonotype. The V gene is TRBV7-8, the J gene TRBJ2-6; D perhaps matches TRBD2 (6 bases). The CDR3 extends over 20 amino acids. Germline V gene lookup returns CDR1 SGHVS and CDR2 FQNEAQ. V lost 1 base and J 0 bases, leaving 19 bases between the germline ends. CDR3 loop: CASSLVFGASAISGANVLTF. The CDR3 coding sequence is TGTGCCAGCAGCTTAGTGTTCGGGGCTAGCGCCATCTCTGGGGCCAACGTCCTGACTTTC.